One sample yielded the 20 T cell receptor beta chains listed below, sequenced in a study of shared clonotypes between healthy human individuals. TCRdb keeps only in-frame clones here, not all; method: immunoSEQ multiplex PCR. This sample has 2 million to 3 million clones, with 93% found just once. Sequenced material: naive CD4+ T cells from PBMCs. Subset in this sample: CD45RA+ positively selected. The receptors stem from a man aged 18 to 30 in good health. Some clones in this sample may be carry-over from other donors' samples.

V is TRBV4-3 and J is TRBJ1-2; no clear D. Germline V gene data show CDR1 as LGHNA and CDR2 as YSLEER. V was clipped by 1 base and J by 8 bases, with 17 bases between them. This CDR3 is built from 15 residues. CDR3 residues: CASSQALQAERGYTF. The CDR3 bases are TGCGCCAGCAGCCAAGCCCTCCAGGCGGAACGCGGCTACACCTTC.

This clone appeared a single time. This chain connects TRBV19 to TRBJ1-4; possible D gene TRBD1, 5 bases. CDR1 LNHDA and CDR2 SQIVND come from the germline V gene (reference sequence). The CDR3 consists of 16 residues. V was clipped by 1 base and J by 5 bases, with 14 bases between them. CDR3 sequence: CASSIGAGRQNEKLFF. CDR3 in DNA: TGTGCCAGTAGTATAGGGGCGGGACGCCAGAATGAAAAACTGTTTTTT. The full variable domain, completed using reference TRBV19 and TRBJ1-4, is DGGITQSPKYLFRKEGQNVTLSCEQNLNHDAMYWYRQDPGQGLRLIYYSQIVNDFQKGDIAEGYSVSREKKESFPLTVTSAQKNPTAFYLCASSIGAGRQNEKLFFGSGTQLSVL.

V and J are TRBV28 and TRBJ1-2, with no clear D. Trimming left V 1 base short and J 4 bases short, with 13 bases between. This CDR3 contains 15 residues. CDR1 and CDR2 from the germline V gene are MDHEN and SYDVKM. The CDR3 here is CASSLLIGSGYGYTF. The DNA of the CDR3 is TGTGCCAGCAGTTTATTAATCGGTTCGGGCTATGGCTACACCTTC.

The V call is TRBV9, the J call TRBJ2-2; D uncertain. This CDR3 has 15 amino acids. The germline V and J ends were trimmed by 0 bases and 6 bases, with 12 bases remaining between them. CDR1 is SGDLS, CDR2 YYNGEE, per germline. The DNA for the CDR3 is TGTGCCAGCAGCGTAGTCGGTTCTAGGCCCGGGGAGCTGTTTTTT. Translated: CASSVVGSRPGELFF.

The chain has TRBV19 and TRBJ2-5; D not certain. Germline values: CDR1 LNHDA, CDR2 SQIVND (reference sequence). Trimming took off 9 bases at V and 5 bases at J, with 22 bases between the two ends. This CDR3 has 15 residues. CDR3 residues: CASSPRARVGETQYF. The CDR3 DNA reads TGTGCCAGCTCTCCTCGGGCCCGAGTTGGGGAGACCCAGTACTTC.

A note on this clone: This same CDR3 is encoded by further DNA sequences in the sample. The chain is built from TRBV5-1 and TRBJ2-5; the D gene is possibly TRBD1 (6 bases). Trimming took 3 bases from V and 1 from J, leaving 10 bases between them. Germline V gene lookup returns CDR1 SGHRS and CDR2 YFSETQ. The CDR3 has 14 amino acids. The CDR3 is CASSSQGFQETQYF. The CDR3 DNA follows: TGCGCCAGCAGCTCGCAGGGGTTCCAAGAGACCCAGTACTTC.

The V and J genes are TRBV6-1 and TRBJ2-5, with a tentative D call TRBD2 (5 bases). V was clipped by 5 bases and J by 2 bases, with 9 bases between them. Germline assignment: CDR1 MNHNS and CDR2 SASEGT. The CDR3 covers 13 residues. The CDR3 DNA reads TGTGCCAGCAGTCGAGGAGGACAAGAGACCCAGTACTTC. Its protein product is CASSRGGQETQYF.

The rearrangement links TRBV9 to TRBJ2-7; D might be TRBD1 (6 bases). V dropped 0 bases and J dropped 3 bases, with 16 bases sitting between them. Germline V gene lookup returns CDR1 SGDLS and CDR2 YYNGEE. The CDR3 loop spans 16 amino acids. The CDR3 sequence: CASSVGIGGMVYEQYF. Here the CDR3 DNA reads TGTGCCAGCAGCGTAGGGATAGGGGGAATGGTCTACGAGCAGTACTTC.

The chain combines TRBV14 with TRBJ1-1; D call uncertain. V dropped 0 bases and J dropped 4 bases, with 15 bases sitting between them. The germline V gene has CDR1 SGHDN and CDR2 FVKESK. The CDR3 totals 16 residues. CDR3 in amino acids: CASSQERLAVRTEAFF. The CDR3 region has the DNA TGTGCCAGCAGCCAAGAGCGTCTGGCAGTCCGCACTGAAGCTTTCTTT.

Concerning this clone itself: The sample carries other DNA sequences with the same CDR3. V and J are TRBV11-2 and TRBJ2-1; D possibly corresponds to TRBD2 (6 bases). V was trimmed by 4 bases and J by 2 bases, leaving 9 bases between them. Germline CDR1 SGHAT, CDR2 FQNNGV. There are 14 residues in the CDR3. For the CDR3, the DNA is TGTGCCAGCAGCTCAGCGGGTACCTACAATGAGCAGTTCTTC. It codes for CASSSAGTYNEQFF.

V is TRBV7-8 and J is TRBJ2-1, with D possibly matching TRBD1 (6 bases). Germline CDR1 is SGHVS and CDR2 is FQNEAQ. The CDR3 contains 13 residues. With 1 base removed from V and 12 bases from J, the gap between germline ends came to 13 bases. CDR3 sequence reads: CASSLEASRGQFF. CDR3 bases: TGTGCCAGCAGCTTAGAAGCTAGCAGGGGGCAGTTCTTC.

V is TRBV6-5 and J is TRBJ2-7; D is undetermined. Germline lookup yields CDR1 MNHEY and CDR2 SVGAGI. The CDR3 is made up of 14 amino acids. V lost 2 bases, J lost 4 bases, and 12 bases lay in between. The CDR3, as DNA: TGTGCCAGCAGTTACGGTCTTGGCATTTACGAGCAGTACTTC. Translating gives CASSYGLGIYEQYF.

V gene TRBV7-9 combines with J gene TRBJ2-7; 12 nucleotides line up with TRBD2. Germline V CDR1 and CDR2: SEHNR, FQNEAQ (reference sequence). J lost 10 bases, V lost 6 bases, and 13 bases had no gene match. The CDR3 spans 15 residues. The CDR3 sequence is CASSFAGLAGGNQYF. In DNA form, the CDR3 reads TGTGCCAGCAGTTTCGCGGGACTAGCGGGCGGGAATCAGTACTTC.

The chain recombines TRBV28 with TRBJ2-7, with 9 bases fitting TRBD2. V lost 6 bases and J lost 1; bases outside the gene matches: 7. The V gene's germline CDR1 is MDHEN and CDR2 SYDVKM. CDR3 size: 15 residues. The CDR3 reads CASRPTSGISYEQYF. The CDR3 DNA reads as TGTGCCAGCAGACCGACTAGCGGTATTTCCTACGAGCAGTACTTC.

The chain carries TRBV5-5 and TRBJ1-5, with unresolved D. The CDR3 contains 15 residues. With 0 bases removed from V and 7 bases from J, the gap between germline ends came to 14 bases. Germline CDR1 SGHKS, CDR2 YYEKEE (reference sequence). The CDR3 DNA is TGTGCCAGCAGCTTGGCCGGGGAGAGGAGGCAGCCCCAGCATTTT. Protein product: CASSLAGERRQPQHF.

The rearrangement uses TRBV4-1 and TRBJ1-2; tentative D call: TRBD1 (5 bases). Trimming removed 0 bases at V and 7 bases at J, with 15 bases between. Germline loops: CDR1 MGHRA, CDR2 YSYEKL. CDR3 length: 15 amino acids. The CDR3 nucleotides are TGCGCCAGCAGCCAAGAAGGTCCGGGGGGGTTTGGCTACACCTTC. This codes for CASSQEGPGGFGYTF.

This chain links TRBV28 with TRBJ2-7; perhaps TRBD2 as D (7 bases). The germline CDR1 and CDR2 sequences are MDHEN and SYDVKM. CDR3 size: 14 residues. Trimming took off 3 bases at V and 3 bases at J, with 12 bases between the two ends. DNA for the CDR3: TGTGCCAGCAGTTTCGGGGGGCTAGTCTACGAGCAGTACTTC. Its translation is CASSFGGLVYEQYF. Full variable domain (outside the CDR3, taken from reference TRBV28 and TRBJ2-7): DVKVTQSSRYLVKRTGEKVFLECVQDMDHENMFWYRQDPGLGLRLIYFSYDVKMKEKGDIPEGYSVSREKKERFSLILESASTNQTSMYLCASSFGGLVYEQYFGPGTRLTVT.

The chain joins TRBV5-5 to TRBJ2-3, with D unresolved. V dropped 2 bases and J dropped 1 base, with 8 bases sitting between them. Germline-derived CDR1 and CDR2 are SGHKS and YYEKEE (reference sequence). The CDR3 contains 14 residues. The CDR3 coding sequence is TGTGCCAGCAGCTTTTGGGCCGGCACAGATACGCAGTATTTT. Its translation: CASSFWAGTDTQYF.

The genes are TRBV11-2 and TRBJ2-3; no definite D call. CDR1 is SGHAT and CDR2 is FQNNGV in the germline V gene. Trimming left V 0 bases short and J 0 bases short, with 7 bases between. The CDR3 is made up of 15 amino acids. The CDR3: CASSLDMSSTDTQYF. The DNA of the CDR3 is TGTGCCAGCAGCTTAGATATGAGTAGCACAGATACGCAGTATTTT.

The chain links TRBV6-1 to TRBJ2-5; D gene uncertain. Germline CDR1 and CDR2: MNHNS and SASEGT. The V and J ends lost 4 bases and 5 bases respectively, with 11 bases between them. The CDR3 is 13 residues long. CDR3 sequence (DNA): TGTGCCAGCAGTGCGGGCCCTCGTGAGACCCAGTACTTC. Encoded protein: CASSAGPRETQYF.